Below, one T cell receptor beta chain is given with its context. Germline loops: CDR1 GTSNPN, CDR2 SVGIG (reference sequence). The CDR3 is 15 residues long. The junction had 16 bases not matched to a gene; V was cut back by 7 bases and J by 5 bases. The entry originates in a study of blood T cell repertoires in COVID-19. Looking at the study overall: Collection of acute and convalescent COVID-19 samples took place in the United States, Italy and Spain.

Participant-given clinical history determined each cohort assignment. Measured with immunoSEQ multiplex PCR; TCRdb has only the in-frame clones, and not every one. The sample includes 270,000 or so clones, under 95% of them seen just once. This chain links TRBV30 with TRBJ2-7; 8 nucleotides agree with TRBD2. The sample consisted of PBMCs or T cells enriched from blood (not recorded which). The source of this sequence is a man aged 40-50 years who had been exposed to COVID-19. This CDR3 reads CAFRANGRGGNEQYF. In nucleotides, the CDR3 is TGTGCCTTCAGGGCCAACGGGAGGGGTGGGAACGAGCAGTACTTC. The variable domain in full, completed from reference TRBV30 and TRBJ2-7, reads SQTIHQWPATLVQPVGSPLSLECTVEGTSNPNLYWYRQAAGRGLQLLFYSVGIGQISSEVPQNLSASRPQDRQFILSSKKLLLSDSGFYLCAFRANGRGGNEQYFGPGTRLTVT.